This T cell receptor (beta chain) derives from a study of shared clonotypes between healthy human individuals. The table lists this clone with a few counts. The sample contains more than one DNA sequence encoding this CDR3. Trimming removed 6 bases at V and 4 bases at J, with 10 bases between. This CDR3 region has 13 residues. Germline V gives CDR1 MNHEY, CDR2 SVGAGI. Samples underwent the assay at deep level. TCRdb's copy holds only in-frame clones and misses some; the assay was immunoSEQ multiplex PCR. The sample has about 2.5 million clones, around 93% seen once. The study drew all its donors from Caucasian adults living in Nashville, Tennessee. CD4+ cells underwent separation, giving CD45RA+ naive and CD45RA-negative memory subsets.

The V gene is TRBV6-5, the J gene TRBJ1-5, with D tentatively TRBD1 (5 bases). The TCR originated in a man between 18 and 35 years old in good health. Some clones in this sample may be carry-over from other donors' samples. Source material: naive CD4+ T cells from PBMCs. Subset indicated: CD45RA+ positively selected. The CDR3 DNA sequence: TGTGCCAGCAGCCGGGACGGAAATCAGCCCCAGCATTTT. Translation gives CASSRDGNQPQHF.